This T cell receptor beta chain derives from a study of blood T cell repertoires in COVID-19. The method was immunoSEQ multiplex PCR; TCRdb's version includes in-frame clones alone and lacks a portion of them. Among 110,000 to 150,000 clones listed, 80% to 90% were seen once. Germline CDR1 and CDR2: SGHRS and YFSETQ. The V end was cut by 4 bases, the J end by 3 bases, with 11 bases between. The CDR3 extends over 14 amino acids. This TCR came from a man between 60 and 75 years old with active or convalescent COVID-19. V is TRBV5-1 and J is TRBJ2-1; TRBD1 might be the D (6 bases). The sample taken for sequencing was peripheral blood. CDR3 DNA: TGCGCCAGCAGCCCCGTAGGGGGCTACAATGAGCAGTTCTTC. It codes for CASSPVGGYNEQFF.